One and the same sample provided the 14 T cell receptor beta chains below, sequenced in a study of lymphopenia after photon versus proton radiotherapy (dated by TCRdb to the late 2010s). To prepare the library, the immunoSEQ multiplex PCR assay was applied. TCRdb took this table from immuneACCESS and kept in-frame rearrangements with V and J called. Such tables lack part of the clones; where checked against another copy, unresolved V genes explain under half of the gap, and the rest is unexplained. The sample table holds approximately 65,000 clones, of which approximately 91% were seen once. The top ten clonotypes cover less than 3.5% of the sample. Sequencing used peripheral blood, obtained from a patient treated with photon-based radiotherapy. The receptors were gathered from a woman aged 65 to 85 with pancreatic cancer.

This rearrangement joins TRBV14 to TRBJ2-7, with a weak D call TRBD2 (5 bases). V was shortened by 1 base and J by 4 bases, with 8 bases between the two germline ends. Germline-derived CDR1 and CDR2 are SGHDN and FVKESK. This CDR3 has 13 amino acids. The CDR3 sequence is CASSQGRGYEQYF. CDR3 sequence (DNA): TGTGCCAGCAGCCAAGGGCGAGGGTACGAGCAGTACTTC.

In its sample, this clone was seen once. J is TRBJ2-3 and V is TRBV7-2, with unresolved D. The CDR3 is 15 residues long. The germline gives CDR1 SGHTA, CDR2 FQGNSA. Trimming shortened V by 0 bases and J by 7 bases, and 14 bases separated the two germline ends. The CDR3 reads CASSLASEAGNTQYF. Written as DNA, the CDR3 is TGTGCCAGCAGCTTAGCTTCGGAAGCCGGAAATACGCAGTATTTT.

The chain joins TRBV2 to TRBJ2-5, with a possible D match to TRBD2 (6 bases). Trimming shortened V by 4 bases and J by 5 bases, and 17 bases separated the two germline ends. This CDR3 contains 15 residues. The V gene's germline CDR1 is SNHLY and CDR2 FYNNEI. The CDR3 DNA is TGTGCCAGCAGTGGGACCGGGGGTCGAAGGGAGACCCAGTACTTC. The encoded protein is CASSGTGGRRETQYF. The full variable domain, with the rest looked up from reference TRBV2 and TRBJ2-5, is EPEVTQTPSHQVTQMGQEVILRCVPISNHLYFYWYRQILGQKVEFLVSFYNNEISEKSEIFDDQFSVERPDGSNFTLKIRSTKLEDSAMYFCASSGTGGRRETQYFGPGTRLLVL.

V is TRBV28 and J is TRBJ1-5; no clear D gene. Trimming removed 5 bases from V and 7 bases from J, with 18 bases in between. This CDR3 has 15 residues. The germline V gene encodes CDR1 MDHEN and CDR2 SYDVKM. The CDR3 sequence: CASSPTWTVPQPQHF. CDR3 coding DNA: TGTGCCAGCAGTCCAACTTGGACTGTACCCCAGCCCCAGCATTTT.

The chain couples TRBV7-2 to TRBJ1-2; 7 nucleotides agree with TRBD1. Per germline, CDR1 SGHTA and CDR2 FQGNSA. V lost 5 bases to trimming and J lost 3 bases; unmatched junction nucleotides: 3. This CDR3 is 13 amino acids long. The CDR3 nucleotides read TGTGCCAGCAGCGTGGGGACAGACTATGGCTACACCTTC. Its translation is CASSVGTDYGYTF. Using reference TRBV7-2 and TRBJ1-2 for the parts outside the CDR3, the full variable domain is GAGVSQSPSNKVTEKGKDVELRCDPISGHTALYWYRQSLGQGLEFLIYFQGNSAPDKSGLPSDRFSAERTGGSVSTLTIQRTQQEDSAVYLCASSVGTDYGYTFGSGTRLTVV.

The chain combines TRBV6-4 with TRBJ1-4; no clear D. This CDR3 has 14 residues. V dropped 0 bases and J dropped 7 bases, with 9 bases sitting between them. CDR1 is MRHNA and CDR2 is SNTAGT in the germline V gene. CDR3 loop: CASSDSIFFEKLFF. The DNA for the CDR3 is TGTGCCAGCAGTGACTCGATCTTTTTTGAAAAACTGTTTTTT.

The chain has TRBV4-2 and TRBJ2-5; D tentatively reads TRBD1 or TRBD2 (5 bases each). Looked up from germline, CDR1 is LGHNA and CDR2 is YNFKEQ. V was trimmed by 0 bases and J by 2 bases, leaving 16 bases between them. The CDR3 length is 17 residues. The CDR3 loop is CASSQEGDRPGQETQYF. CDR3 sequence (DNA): TGTGCCAGCAGCCAAGAGGGAGACAGACCCGGGCAAGAGACCCAGTACTTC.

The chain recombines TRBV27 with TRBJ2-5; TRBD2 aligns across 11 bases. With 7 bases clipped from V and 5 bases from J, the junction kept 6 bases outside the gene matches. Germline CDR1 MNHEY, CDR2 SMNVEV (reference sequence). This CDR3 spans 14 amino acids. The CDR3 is CASMGLAASETQYF. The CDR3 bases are TGTGCCAGCATGGGACTAGCGGCTTCCGAGACCCAGTACTTC.

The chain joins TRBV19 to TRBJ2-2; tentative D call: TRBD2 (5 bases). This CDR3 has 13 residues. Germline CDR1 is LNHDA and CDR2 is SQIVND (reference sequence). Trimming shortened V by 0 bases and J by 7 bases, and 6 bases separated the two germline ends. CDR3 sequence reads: CASSIDRGGELFF. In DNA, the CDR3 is TGTGCCAGTAGTATAGATCGGGGCGGGGAGCTGTTTTTT. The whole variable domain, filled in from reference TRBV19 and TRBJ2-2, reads DGGITQSPKYLFRKEGQNVTLSCEQNLNHDAMYWYRQDPGQGLRLIYYSQIVNDFQKGDIAEGYSVSREKKESFPLTVTSAQKNPTAFYLCASSIDRGGELFFGEGSRLTVL.

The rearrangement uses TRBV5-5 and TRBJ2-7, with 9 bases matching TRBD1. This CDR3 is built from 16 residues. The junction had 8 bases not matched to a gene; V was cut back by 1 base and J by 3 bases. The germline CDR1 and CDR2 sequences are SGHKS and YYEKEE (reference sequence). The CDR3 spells CASSLSTGTGLYEQYF. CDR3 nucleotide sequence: TGTGCCAGCAGCTTGTCCACCGGGACAGGGCTCTACGAGCAGTACTTC.

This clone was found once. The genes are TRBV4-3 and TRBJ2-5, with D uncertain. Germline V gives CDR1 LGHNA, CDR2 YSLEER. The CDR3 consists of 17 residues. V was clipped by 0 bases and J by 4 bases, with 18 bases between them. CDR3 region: CASSQDAAGAKGETQYF. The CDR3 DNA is TGCGCCAGCAGCCAAGATGCAGCAGGAGCGAAAGGAGAGACCCAGTACTTC.

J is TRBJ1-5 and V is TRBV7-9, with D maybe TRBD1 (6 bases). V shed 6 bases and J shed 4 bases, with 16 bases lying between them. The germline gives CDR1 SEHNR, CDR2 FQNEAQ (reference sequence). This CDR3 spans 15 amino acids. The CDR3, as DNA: TGTGCCAGCAGTAAAGAAGGGGGGACGAATCAGCCCCAGCATTTT. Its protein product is CASSKEGGTNQPQHF.

The chain's CDR3 is CASSQAFGRGHEQYF. As DNA, the CDR3 is TGTGCCAGCAGCCAAGCTTTCGGCAGGGGACACGAGCAGTACTTC. The chain joins TRBV14 to TRBJ2-7; perhaps TRBD1 as D (6 bases). This CDR3 comprises 15 residues. Germline V gene data show CDR1 as SGHDN and CDR2 as FVKESK. Trimming took 1 base from V and 5 from J, leaving 15 bases between them. The full variable domain, in which reference TRBV14 and TRBJ2-7 provide the parts outside the CDR3, is EAGVTQFPSHSVIEKGQTVTLRCDPISGHDNLYWYRRVMGKEIKFLLHFVKESKQDESGMPNNRFLAERTGGTYSTLKVQPAELEDSGVYFCASSQAFGRGHEQYFGPGTRLTVT.

In DNA, the CDR3 is TGTGCCAGCAGTTTCGACAGGGATAATGGCTACACCTTC. Its translation: CASSFDRDNGYTF. The chain links TRBV6-6 to TRBJ1-2; TRBD1 matches at 7 bases. Looked up from germline, CDR1 is MNHNY and CDR2 is SVGAGI (reference sequence). The junction had 5 bases not matched to a gene; V was cut back by 4 bases and J by 6 bases. The CDR3 extends over 13 amino acids.